The clone carrying this T cell receptor beta chain has just a few counts. The sample originates from a study of T-cell memory formation after mild COVID-19. Study overall: Across donors, TCR clusters were largely donor specific.

Germline V gene lookup returns CDR1 MGHRA and CDR2 YSYEKL. The CDR3 spans 16 residues. V dropped 0 bases and J dropped 6 bases, with 15 bases sitting between them. TCRdb ran MiXCR on the 5' RACE reads and lists one entry per CDR3 protein. Seen here are roughly 100,000 distinct CDR3 sequences, roughly 12% observed once, and the top ten hold 27%. The source is an adult woman who had mild COVID-19 (a few samples of this study predate the infection). Cell type and time point are not known. The gene calls are TRBV4-1 and TRBJ2-1; D call uncertain. The sequenced sample was PBMCs or a T cell subset sorted from them (not recorded which). The CDR3 loop reads CASSQDVGLGLNEQFF. The CDR3 DNA follows: TGCGCCAGCAGCCAAGACGTAGGGTTGGGCCTCAATGAGCAGTTCTTC.